Listed here is a single T cell receptor (beta chain). Its antigen is as yet unknown. Amplification used 60 Vbeta primers and 13 Jbeta primers. Sequenced by immunoSEQ multiplex PCR; TCRdb stores in-frame clones only, minus some. The sample has more than 100,000 clones, around 83% seen once; the top ten hold roughly 7.7%. The sample originates from a study of cytomegalovirus exposure and HLA in healthy donors. Study-wide results and caveats: Several of the most significant clusters appeared linked to common viral pathogens, based on a later analysis. The study assumed roughly uniform donor sequencing depth for presence/absence analyses. Accurate predictions that matched the HLA-A and HLA-B alleles of most subjects were reportedly made from TCR beta sequences.

The length of the CDR3 is 15 residues. Germline lookup yields CDR1 SNHLY and CDR2 FYNNEI. V was pared by 8 bases and J by 1 base, with 9 bases of the junction left unmatched. Sequencing was done on a sample of PBMCs. The chain couples TRBV2 to TRBJ2-7; 9 bases are shared with TRBD1. The source of this sequence is a woman in her fifties or sixties in good health and CMV-seropositive. This chain's CDR3 is CASGTWTGESYEQYF. Written as DNA, the CDR3 is TGTGCCAGCGGGACCTGGACAGGGGAATCCTACGAGCAGTACTTC.